These 6 T cell receptor beta chains were all obtained from the same sample, sequenced in a study of spatial heterogeneity in lung cancer. General study findings and limits: Expanded intratumoral alpha and beta TCR counts tracked tumor mutation counts.

Sample time point: sample taken at primary tumor resection. The antigens for these receptors are not known. TCRdb ran MiXCR on the 5' RACE reads and lists one entry per CDR3 protein. The sample shows about 1,600 distinct CDR3 sequences, more than 15% of them seen only once. Sample: lung tumor tissue, taken at surgery. These receptors all stem from a female donor with early-stage non-small cell lung cancer.

This clonotype was seen a few times. The V call is TRBV5-1, the J call TRBJ1-2, with D possibly matching TRBD1 (6 bases). The V end lost 3 bases, the J end lost 3 bases, and 15 bases lay between the germline ends. CDR1 is SGHRS and CDR2 is YFSETQ in the germline V gene. CDR3 length: 15 amino acids. The CDR3 protein is CASSSGTPEDYGYTF. Written as DNA, the CDR3 is TGCGCCAGCAGCTCGGGGACACCCGAGGACTATGGCTACACCTTC.

The chain joins TRBV7-2 to TRBJ2-1; D gene uncertain. The V end was cut by 2 bases, the J end by 4 bases, with 6 bases between. CDR1 is SGHTA, CDR2 FQGNSA, per germline. There are 13 residues in the CDR3. This CDR3 reads CASSLNGYNEQFF. For the CDR3, the DNA is TGTGCCAGCAGCTTAAACGGGTACAATGAGCAGTTCTTC.

This clonotype was seen only a few times. The chain recombines TRBV20-1 with TRBJ1-2, with D possibly matching TRBD1 (5 bases). Per germline, CDR1 DFQATT and CDR2 SNEGSKA (reference sequence). Trimming cost V 0 bases and J 5 bases, with 16 bases left between them. The CDR3 consists of 15 residues. DNA of the CDR3: TGCAGTGCTAGAGATGAGGGGCAGAAAAAATATGGCTACACCTTC. Translation gives CSARDEGQKKYGYTF.

The V call is TRBV11-2, the J call TRBJ2-7; possibly TRBD1 or TRBD2 for D (6 bases each). Germline V gene data show CDR1 as SGHAT and CDR2 as FQNNGV. V was pared by 7 bases and J by 4 bases, with 11 bases between. This CDR3 comprises 12 residues. For the CDR3, the DNA is TGTGCCAGCACGGGGGCAGGATACGAGCAGTACTTC. It specifies CASTGAGYEQYF.

The genes are TRBV7-2 and TRBJ1-2, with 8 bases that match TRBD1. The CDR3 has 14 amino acids. Germline lookup yields CDR1 SGHTA and CDR2 FQGNSA. After removal of 3 bases from V and 4 bases from J, the junction contained 4 bases not matched to a gene. The chain's CDR3 is CASSLTGEGYGYTF. The CDR3 DNA reads TGTGCCAGCAGCTTGACAGGGGAGGGCTATGGCTACACCTTC.

In this sample, this clonotype is medium-sized. The chain employs TRBV7-2 and TRBJ2-1; 8 nucleotides align to TRBD2. This CDR3 has 13 amino acids. Germline V CDR1 and CDR2: SGHTA, FQGNSA. Germline trimming cut 4 bases from V and 7 bases from J; bases unmatched to any gene: 3. DNA of the CDR3: TGTGCCAGCAGCTACTCGGGGGGGAATGAGCAGTTCTTC. Translation: CASSYSGGNEQFF.